A single sample gave rise to the 28 T cell receptor beta chains below, sequenced in a study of blood T cell repertoires in COVID-19. This table comes from immunoSEQ multiplex PCR, and its TCRdb copy is limited to in-frame clones, with some not included. This sample has some 240,000 clones, with 80% to 90% found just once. Sequencing was performed on PBMCs or T cells enriched from blood (not recorded which). All receptors derive from a woman between 45 and 60 years old who had been exposed to COVID-19.

The chain employs TRBV12-3 or TRBV12-4 and TRBJ2-1; no reliable D call. The CDR3 contains 11 residues. Trimming stripped 4 bases from V and 10 bases from J, with 8 bases between. CDR3 sequence reads: CASSSRWEQFF. The CDR3 coding sequence is TGTGCCAGCAGTTCCAGATGGGAGCAGTTCTTC.

The chain carries TRBV5-1 and TRBJ2-1; D gene ambiguous. CDR1 is SGHRS, CDR2 YFSETQ, per germline. V shed 5 bases and J shed 9 bases, with 15 bases lying between them. The CDR3 is made up of 13 amino acids. CDR3 DNA sequence: TGCGCCAGCAGATTCAATGGAGAATCTGAGCAGTTCTTC. It encodes CASRFNGESEQFF.

The chain joins TRBV7-2 to TRBJ2-7, with D uncertain. Between the trimmed V and J ends, which lost 0 bases and 5 bases, there was a span of 14 bases. The CDR3 contains 15 residues. The germline V gene encodes CDR1 SGHTA and CDR2 FQGNSA. The CDR3 coding sequence is TGTGCCAGCAGCTTAGCTCCTGCTAGATCCCACGAGCAGTACTTC. Translation gives CASSLAPARSHEQYF.

The chain couples TRBV28 to TRBJ1-6, with 10 positions matching TRBD1. Germline values: CDR1 MDHEN, CDR2 SYDVKM. The CDR3 has 16 residues. With 3 bases clipped from V and 10 bases from J, the junction kept 9 bases outside the gene matches. The CDR3 coding sequence is TGTGCCAGCAGTTTGGCCGCCGGGACAGGGGAGTCACCCCTCCACTTT. Its protein product is CASSLAAGTGESPLHF.

The chain couples TRBV11-3 to TRBJ2-5, with D possibly matching TRBD2 (5 bases). The CDR3 consists of 15 residues. The germline gives CDR1 SGHNT, CDR2 YENEEA. V lost 4 bases and J 4 bases, leaving 16 bases between the germline ends. CDR3 protein: CASSYGDDSRETQYF. CDR3 nucleotide sequence: TGTGCCAGCAGCTACGGGGATGATAGCCGAGAGACCCAGTACTTC.

This rearrangement joins TRBV7-8 to TRBJ1-2; D possibly corresponds to TRBD1 (5 bases). Germline CDR1 is SGHVS and CDR2 is FQNEAQ. The V end lost 0 bases, the J end lost 7 bases, and 12 bases lay between the germline ends. The CDR3 covers 14 residues. The CDR3 reads CASSLAQGGGGYTF. The CDR3 DNA sequence: TGTGCCAGCAGCTTAGCCCAGGGAGGAGGTGGCTACACCTTC.

The rearrangement uses TRBV27 and TRBJ2-1; D gene unclear. Germline CDR1 is MNHEY and CDR2 is SMNVEV (reference sequence). CDR3 length: 11 residues. V lost 6 bases, J lost 8 bases, and 8 bases lay in between. The CDR3 region has the DNA TGTGCCAGCAGAGAGAGCGATGAGCAGTTCTTC. Its protein product is CASRESDEQFF.

The chain combines TRBV2 with TRBJ2-3, with 10 bases aligning to TRBD2. The V segment lost 6 bases and the J segment 2 bases; nucleotides outside the gene matches: 8. The CDR3 totals 16 residues. Germline CDR1 and CDR2: SNHLY and FYNNEI. CDR3 in amino acids: CASRAGLAVNTDTQYF. CDR3 nucleotides: TGTGCCAGCAGGGCCGGACTAGCGGTCAACACAGATACGCAGTATTTT.

The chain is built from TRBV2 and TRBJ1-2, with 7 bases identical to TRBD1. Germline CDR1 SNHLY, CDR2 FYNNEI. This CDR3 contains 14 residues. The ends lost 2 bases at V and 6 bases at J; junction bases unmatched: 6. The CDR3 DNA reads TGTGCCAGCAGTGAAAGGGAACAGGGGAATGGCTACACCTTC. It yields the protein CASSEREQGNGYTF. Drawing the rest from reference TRBV2 and TRBJ1-2, the complete variable domain is EPEVTQTPSHQVTQMGQEVILRCVPISNHLYFYWYRQILGQKVEFLVSFYNNEISEKSEIFDDQFSVERPDGSNFTLKIRSTKLEDSAMYFCASSEREQGNGYTFGSGTRLTVV.

In this sample, this clone turned up once. This chain connects TRBV4-1 to TRBJ2-3, with 7 bases fitting TRBD2. CDR1 and CDR2 from the germline V gene are MGHRA and YSYEKL. V trimming: 0 bases; J trimming: 3 bases; junction bases outside the gene matches: 6. This CDR3 is built from 16 residues. CDR3 nucleotides: TGCGCCAGCAGCCAAGACCCAGCGGGGCCTACAGATACGCAGTATTTT. This sequence encodes CASSQDPAGPTDTQYF.

The rearrangement joins TRBV10-2 to TRBJ2-3, with D perhaps TRBD1 (5 bases). The germline gives CDR1 WSHSY, CDR2 SAAADI. The CDR3 is made up of 13 amino acids. The V and J ends lost 7 bases and 3 bases respectively, with 11 bases between them. The CDR3 spells CASIGAWTDTQYF. For the CDR3, the DNA is TGCGCCAGCATAGGGGCTTGGACAGATACGCAGTATTTT.

The chain is built from TRBV19 and TRBJ1-1; tentatively, D is TRBD1 (5 bases). V shed 5 bases and J shed 3 bases, with 13 bases lying between them. The CDR3 is 14 amino acids. Germline assignment: CDR1 LNHDA and CDR2 SQIVND (reference sequence). DNA of the CDR3: TGTGCCAGTAGTCGAAAGACAGAGTACACTGAAGCTTTCTTT. It specifies CASSRKTEYTEAFF.

V is TRBV3-1 (or the pseudogene TRBV3-2) and J is TRBJ1-1, with D tentatively TRBD1 (6 bases). CDR1 and CDR2 from the germline V gene are LGHDT and YNNKEL (reference sequence). V was shortened by 8 bases and J by 0 bases, with 19 bases between the two germline ends. The CDR3 runs 16 residues. CDR3 amino acids: CASAPEENRVNTEAFF. For the CDR3, the DNA is TGTGCCAGCGCTCCCGAAGAGAACAGGGTGAACACTGAAGCTTTCTTT.

This chain joins TRBV7-2 and TRBJ1-2; 7 positions match TRBD1. V shed 2 bases and J 7 bases; nucleotides not matched to a gene: 13. Germline CDR1 is SGHTA and CDR2 is FQGNSA. CDR3 length equals 16 residues. The CDR3 sequence: CASSLNGAGGRGGYTF. In DNA, the CDR3 is TGTGCCAGCAGCTTAAATGGGGCAGGGGGTAGAGGTGGCTACACCTTC.

The rearrangement joins TRBV29-1 to TRBJ2-7; D is uncertain. Germline CDR1 SQVTM, CDR2 ANQGSEA. The CDR3 loop spans 16 amino acids. Trimming left V 5 bases short and J 3 bases short, with 23 bases between. Written as DNA, the CDR3 is TGCAGCGTTCGAGACGGAGTGAGGAGTCCCTACTACGAGCAGTACTTC. Its translation: CSVRDGVRSPYYEQYF.

The chain is built from TRBV5-4 and TRBJ1-1, with D unresolved. V lost 2 bases, J lost 9 bases, and 17 bases lay in between. This CDR3 contains 14 residues. Germline V gene data show CDR1 as SGHNT and CDR2 as YYREEE (reference sequence). CDR3 bases: TGTGCCAGCAGCTTACCAGGAGGGCGGGCAAAAGCTTTCTTT. Its translation is CASSLPGGRAKAFF.

V is TRBV20-1 and J is TRBJ1-1, with a possible D match to TRBD1 (5 bases). V lost 4 bases and J lost 8, with 11 bases in between. The CDR3 length is 11 residues. Germline values: CDR1 DFQATT, CDR2 SNEGSKA (reference sequence). For the CDR3, the DNA is TGCAGTGCTACCCCCGCAGGGGAAGCTTTCTTT. Translated, it gives CSATPAGEAFF.

The chain has TRBV5-4 and TRBJ2-3; D gene unclear. Germline V gene sequence: CDR1 SGHNT, CDR2 YYREEE (reference sequence). V was trimmed by 4 bases and J by 1 base, leaving 10 bases between them. This CDR3 spans 14 amino acids. The CDR3 sequence is CASSPAHGTDTQYF. The CDR3 DNA sequence: TGTGCCAGCAGCCCCGCGCACGGCACAGATACGCAGTATTTT.

The chain uses TRBV27 and TRBJ1-2; maybe TRBD1 (6 bases). Germline-derived CDR1 and CDR2 are MNHEY and SMNVEV (reference sequence). The length of the CDR3 is 15 residues. V was shortened by 2 bases and J by 2 bases, with 12 bases between the two germline ends. CDR3 amino acids: CASSLSGRGNYGYTF. The CDR3 DNA reads TGTGCCAGCAGTTTAAGTGGCAGGGGAAACTATGGCTACACCTTC.

The chain combines TRBV29-1 with TRBJ2-3; D ambiguous. Germline V gene lookup returns CDR1 SQVTM and CDR2 ANQGSEA. The CDR3 totals 14 residues. The V end was cut by 5 bases, the J end by 4 bases, with 16 bases between. CDR3 nucleotides: TGCAGCGTTCTCTGGGCTAAGGCCCCAGATACGCAGTATTTT. It yields the protein CSVLWAKAPDTQYF.

This chain joins TRBV6-6 and TRBJ1-1, with D maybe TRBD1 (6 bases). The CDR3 runs to 12 residues. Looked up from germline, CDR1 is MNHNY and CDR2 is SVGAGI (reference sequence). Trimming shortened V by 6 bases and J by 7 bases, and 12 bases separated the two germline ends. The CDR3 DNA follows: TGTGCCAGCAGCCCACAGGGAGTTGAAGCTTTCTTT. This gives the protein CASSPQGVEAFF.

CDR3 nucleotide sequence: TGTGCCAGTAGGACAGGGTTTGGCGCCTATGGCTACACCTTC. Residues: CASRTGFGAYGYTF. The rearrangement links TRBV19 to TRBJ1-2, with 7 nucleotides matching TRBD1. The germline V gene has CDR1 LNHDA and CDR2 SQIVND (reference sequence). CDR3 length: 14 amino acids. V trimming: 6 bases; J trimming: 4 bases; junction bases outside the gene matches: 8. The full variable domain, completed using reference TRBV19 and TRBJ1-2, is DGGITQSPKYLFRKEGQNVTLSCEQNLNHDAMYWYRQDPGQGLRLIYYSQIVNDFQKGDIAEGYSVSREKKESFPLTVTSAQKNPTAFYLCASRTGFGAYGYTFGSGTRLTVV.

The V and J genes are TRBV7-9 and TRBJ2-6; D is unresolved. The germline CDR1 and CDR2 sequences are SEHNR and FQNEAQ (reference sequence). V was cut by 3 bases and J by 1 base, with 16 bases left in between. This CDR3 is built from 18 residues. DNA of the CDR3: TGTGCCAGCAGCTTTAGTGCACAGTCGAAATCTGGGGCCAACGTCCTGACTTTC. Residues: CASSFSAQSKSGANVLTF.

CDR3 amino acids: CATFDYSNTGELFF. In DNA form, the CDR3 reads TGTGCCACCTTCGATTACAGTAACACCGGGGAGCTGTTTTTT. The J gene is TRBJ2-2, the V gene TRBV2, with no clear D. The CDR3 length is 14 residues. Germline CDR1 reads SNHLY; CDR2 reads FYNNEI. With 10 bases removed from V and 2 bases from J, the gap between germline ends came to 14 bases.

The V call is TRBV9, the J call TRBJ2-1; 10 bases line up with TRBD2. V lost 0 bases, J lost 7 bases, and 4 bases stayed unmatched. CDR3 length: 15 amino acids. Looked up from germline, CDR1 is SGDLS and CDR2 is YYNGEE. The CDR3 protein is CASSVELAGWNEQFF. CDR3 DNA: TGTGCCAGCAGCGTAGAACTAGCGGGATGGAATGAGCAGTTCTTC.

J is TRBJ1-3 and V is TRBV10-1; D gene unclear. Germline CDR1 WNHNN, CDR2 SYGVQD (reference sequence). The CDR3 has 13 residues. V lost 4 bases, J lost 2 bases, and 6 bases lay in between. CDR3 nucleotide sequence: TGCGCCAGCAGTGGCGTTACTGGAAACACCATATATTTT. Protein sequence: CASSGVTGNTIYF.

The chain links TRBV9 to TRBJ1-2; D gene unclear. Trimming stripped 0 bases from V and 3 bases from J, with 12 bases between. The CDR3 consists of 15 residues. Germline values: CDR1 SGDLS, CDR2 YYNGEE. CDR3 sequence: CASSVEAQLYYGYTF. As DNA, the CDR3 is TGTGCCAGCAGCGTAGAAGCACAGCTCTACTATGGCTACACCTTC.

This chain uses TRBV4-1 with TRBJ1-1; 9 nucleotides align to TRBD1. The V and J ends lost 4 bases and 9 bases, in that order; junction bases with no gene match: 3. CDR3 length: 12 amino acids. Germline CDR1 reads MGHRA; CDR2 reads YSYEKL. CDR3 loop: CASSLGTGKAFF. The CDR3 DNA follows: TGCGCCAGCAGCCTGGGGACAGGGAAAGCTTTCTTT.